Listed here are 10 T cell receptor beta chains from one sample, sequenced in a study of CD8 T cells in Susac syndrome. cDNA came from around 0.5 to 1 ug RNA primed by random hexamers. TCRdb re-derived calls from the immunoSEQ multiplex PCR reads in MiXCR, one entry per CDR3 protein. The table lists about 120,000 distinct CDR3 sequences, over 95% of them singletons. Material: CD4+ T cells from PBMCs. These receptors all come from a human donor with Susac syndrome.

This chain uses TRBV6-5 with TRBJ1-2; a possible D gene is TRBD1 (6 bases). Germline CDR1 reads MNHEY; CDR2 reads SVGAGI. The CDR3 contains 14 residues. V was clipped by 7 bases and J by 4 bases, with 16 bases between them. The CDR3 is CASMRQATSYGYTF. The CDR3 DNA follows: TGTGCCAGCATGCGACAGGCCACTTCCTATGGCTACACCTTC.

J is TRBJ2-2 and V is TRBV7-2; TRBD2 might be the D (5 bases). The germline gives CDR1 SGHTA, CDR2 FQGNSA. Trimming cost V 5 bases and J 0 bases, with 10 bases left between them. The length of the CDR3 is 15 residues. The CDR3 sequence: CASSATRANTGELFF. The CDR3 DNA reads TGTGCCAGCAGCGCTACTAGGGCGAACACCGGGGAGCTGTTTTTT.

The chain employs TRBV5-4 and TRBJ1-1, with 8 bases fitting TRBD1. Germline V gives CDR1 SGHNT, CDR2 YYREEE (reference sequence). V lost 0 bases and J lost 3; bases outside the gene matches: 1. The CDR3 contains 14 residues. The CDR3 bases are TGTGCCAGCAGCTTGGAGACAGGGGACACTGAAGCTTTCTTT. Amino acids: CASSLETGDTEAFF.

CDR3 sequence reads: CSARDQGGVEAGANVLTF. The CDR3, as DNA: TGCAGTGCTAGAGATCAGGGAGGGGTAGAGGCTGGGGCCAACGTCCTGACTTTC. The chain is built from TRBV20-1 and TRBJ2-6, with 7 bases lining up with TRBD2. Looked up from germline, CDR1 is DFQATT and CDR2 is SNEGSKA (reference sequence). CDR3 length: 18 residues. The J segment lost 2 bases and the V segment lost 0 bases, leaving 10 bases of the junction unmatched.

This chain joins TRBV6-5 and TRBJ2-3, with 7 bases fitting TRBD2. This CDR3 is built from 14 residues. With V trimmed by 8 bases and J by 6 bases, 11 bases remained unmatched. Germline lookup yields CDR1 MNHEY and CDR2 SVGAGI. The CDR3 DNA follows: TGTGCCAGCTTACGGGGTTGGGGAGGGGATACGCAGTATTTT. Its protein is CASLRGWGGDTQYF.

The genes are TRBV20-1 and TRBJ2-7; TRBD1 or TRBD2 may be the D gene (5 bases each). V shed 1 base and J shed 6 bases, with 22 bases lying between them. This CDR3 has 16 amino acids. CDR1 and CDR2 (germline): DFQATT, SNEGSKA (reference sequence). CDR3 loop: CSARVVGRTVGAEQYF. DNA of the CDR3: TGCAGTGCTAGAGTGGTCGGACGGACTGTAGGGGCCGAGCAGTACTTC.

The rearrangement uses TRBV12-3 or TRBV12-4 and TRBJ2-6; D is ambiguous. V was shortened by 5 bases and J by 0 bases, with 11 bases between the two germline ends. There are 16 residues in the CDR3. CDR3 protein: CASSPGQNSGANVLTF. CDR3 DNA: TGTGCCAGCAGTCCCGGGCAGAACTCTGGGGCCAACGTCCTGACTTTC.

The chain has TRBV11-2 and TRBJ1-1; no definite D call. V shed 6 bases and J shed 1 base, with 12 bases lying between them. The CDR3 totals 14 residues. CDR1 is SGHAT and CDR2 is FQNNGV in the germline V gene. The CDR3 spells CASRTERANTEAFF. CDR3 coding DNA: TGTGCCAGCAGAACCGAAAGGGCGAACACTGAAGCTTTCTTT.

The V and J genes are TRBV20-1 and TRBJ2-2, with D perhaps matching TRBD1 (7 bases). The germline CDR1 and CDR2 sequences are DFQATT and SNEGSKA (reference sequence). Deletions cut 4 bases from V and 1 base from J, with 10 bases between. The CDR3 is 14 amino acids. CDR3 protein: CSATQGGNTGELFF. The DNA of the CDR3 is TGCAGTGCTACTCAGGGGGGGAACACCGGGGAGCTGTTTTTT.

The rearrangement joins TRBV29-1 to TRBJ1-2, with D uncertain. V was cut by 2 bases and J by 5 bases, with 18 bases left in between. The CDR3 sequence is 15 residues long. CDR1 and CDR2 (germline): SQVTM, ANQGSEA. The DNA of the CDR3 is TGCAGCGTTGAATTTAGCAGGCAACAGCCTTATGGCTACACCTTC. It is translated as CSVEFSRQQPYGYTF.